A selection of T cell receptor beta chains follows, all from one sample in a study of blood T cell repertoires in COVID-19. Profiled with immunoSEQ multiplex PCR; TCRdb holds only in-frame clones, not every one. The sample has about 390,000 clones; around 87% are singletons. The sequencing input was peripheral blood. The source is a woman aged 60 to 75 with COVID-19, enrolled during active disease. The CDR3 runs from the conserved cysteine through the conserved F or W. Each record gives: D gene, V gene, clone size, J gene, CDR3 protein, CDR3 DNA. The D gene is left open where the match is weak. Some rows mark clone size as missing; the rest say once, few, many or name a class of expanded clone.

TRBD2	TRBV6-5	many	TRBJ2-2	CASSWEAGDTGELFF	TGTGCCAGCAGTTGGGAAGCGGGGGACACCGGGGAGCTGTTTTTT
TRBD2	TRBV6-5	once	TRBJ2-3	CASSKTSGGWNTQYF	TGTGCCAGCAGTAAAACTAGCGGGGGTTGGAATACGCAGTATTTT
NA	TRBV14	NA	TRBJ2-7	CASSQAYEQYF	TGTGCCAGCAGCCAGGCTTACGAGCAGTACTTC
TRBD1	TRBV5-4	NA	TRBJ2-3	CASSLGNRGDTQYF	TGTGCCAGCAGCTTGGGAAACAGGGGTGATACGCAGTATTTT
TRBD2	TRBV28	NA	TRBJ2-3	CASRAGGPTDTQYF	TGTGCCAGCAGAGCGGGGGGCCCCACAGATACGCAGTATTTT
TRBD1	TRBV7-9	NA	TRBJ1-6	CASSSGQGTSPLHF	TGTGCCAGCAGCTCTGGACAGGGCACTTCACCCCTCCACTTT
TRBD2	TRBV9	NA	TRBJ2-5	CASSVGVGGQETQYF	TGTGCCAGCAGCGTAGGAGTGGGGGGGCAAGAGACCCAGTACTTC
NA	TRBV28	once	TRBJ1-1	CASSPGHGSFF	TGTGCCAGCAGTCCAGGACACGGGTCTTTCTTT
NA	TRBV18	NA	TRBJ2-5	CASSPEGVQETQYF	TGTGCCAGCTCACCTGAGGGGGTACAAGAGACCCAGTACTTC
NA	TRBV27	NA	TRBJ2-7	CASSRTVLYEQYF	TGTGCCAGCAGCCGAACAGTCTTATACGAGCAGTACTTC
TRBD2	TRBV27	NA	TRBJ2-7	CASSFGGSGGLGEQYF	TGTGCCAGCAGTTTTGGTGGTAGCGGGGGGCTAGGCGAGCAGTACTTC
NA	TRBV18	NA	TRBJ1-2	CASSQEDYGYTF	TGTGCCAGCTCACAGGAGGACTATGGCTACACCTTC
NA	TRBV27	NA	TRBJ2-2	CASSSQINTGELFF	TGTGCCAGCAGTTCCCAGATTAACACCGGGGAGCTGTTTTTT
TRBD1	TRBV18	NA	TRBJ1-1	CASSSLPGGSEAFF	TGTGCCAGCTCATCACTACCAGGGGGCAGTGAAGCTTTCTTT
TRBD1	TRBV27	NA	TRBJ1-2	CASSSPGQGDYGYTF	TGTGCCAGCAGTTCTCCGGGACAGGGTGATTATGGCTACACCTTC
NA	TRBV9	NA	TRBJ2-1	CASSPRPGVMDEQFF	TGTGCCAGCAGCCCTCGTCCGGGGGTGATGGATGAGCAGTTCTTC
NA	TRBV6-5	once	TRBJ2-7	CASKPGGRSSYEQYF	TGTGCCAGCAAACCTGGGGGCCGAAGCTCCTACGAGCAGTACTTC
NA	TRBV6-1	NA	TRBJ1-2	CASSSGGGYTF	TGTGCCAGCAGTTCGGGGGGTGGCTACACCTTC
NA	TRBV6-6	NA	TRBJ2-7	CASRGGAGAAWEQYF	TGTGCCAGCAGGGGGGGCGCGGGGGCCGCTTGGGAGCAGTACTTC
NA	TRBV2	NA	TRBJ2-4	CASGSLAKNIQYF	TGTGCCAGCGGCTCCTTAGCCAAAAACATTCAGTACTTC
TRBD1	TRBV7-3	once	TRBJ2-2	CASSDPGTGRTGELFF	TGTGCCAGCAGCGATCCCGGGACAGGGCGGACCGGGGAGCTGTTTTTT
TRBD2	TRBV3-1/TRBV3-2	NA	TRBJ2-2	CASTRTSGGAGELFF	TGTGCCAGCACAAGGACTAGCGGGGGGGCCGGGGAGCTGTTTTTT
NA	TRBV6-1	NA	TRBJ2-7	CASSEGSGAYEQYF	TGTGCCAGCAGTGAAGGTTCCGGAGCCTACGAGCAGTACTTC
NA	TRBV6-5	NA	TRBJ1-5	CASTQRGVGQPQHF	TGTGCCAGCACCCAACGGGGGGTGGGCCAGCCCCAGCATTTT
TRBD1	TRBV4-2	NA	TRBJ1-4	CASSQVGTGDEKLFF	TGTGCCAGCAGCCAAGTGGGGACAGGAGATGAAAAACTGTTTTTT
NA	TRBV4-1	NA	TRBJ2-3	CASSQGPITDTQYF	TGCGCCAGCAGCCAAGGGCCCATCACAGATACGCAGTATTTT